Listed here is a single TCR beta chain. Clones were sequenced by immunoSEQ multiplex PCR, and TCRdb holds only the in-frame ones, with some missing. The data show about 220,000 clones, around four fifths seen once. The data stem from a study of blood T cell repertoires in COVID-19. CDR3 length: 13 amino acids. CDR1 is MDHEN and CDR2 is SYDVKM in the germline V gene. With V trimmed by 6 bases and J by 5 bases, 1 base remained unmatched. This TCR was recovered from a man younger than 40 with active or convalescent COVID-19. The sample was peripheral blood. The rearrangement joins TRBV28 to TRBJ1-4; 9 positions agree with TRBD1. CDR3 residues: CASRGTGNEKLFF. Here the CDR3 DNA reads TGTGCCAGCAGGGGGACAGGGAATGAAAAACTGTTTTTT.